What follows are 10 T cell receptor beta chains derived from one specimen sequenced in a study of post-analysis software for immune sequencing data. Regarding the study as a whole: Roughly five TRBV segments, including TRBV5-6, TRBV5-1 and TRBV20-1, were more frequent in patients than controls.

Antigens for these TCRs are unknown. The library was made from cDNA and included unique molecular identifiers. TCRdb called the PCR reads again in MiXCR, with one record for every CDR3 protein. The sample shows about 260,000 distinct CDR3 sequences, just over 35% of them seen only once. The sequenced sample consisted of blood. These receptors all come from a girl aged 10-17 years with multiple sclerosis.

The chain combines TRBV20-1 with TRBJ2-5; D is unclear. The end of the DNA is better explained by TRBJ2-7, so the J call may be wrong. CDR1 DFQATT and CDR2 SNEGSKA come from the germline V gene (reference sequence). There are 12 residues in the CDR3. The CDR3 region is CSVGGSSYEQYF. The CDR3 nucleotides are TGCAGTGTAGGCGGTAGCTCCTACGAGCAGTACTTC.

About this clonotype itself: A much larger clonotype is one base distant, so this may be a read error. The chain employs TRBV12-3 or TRBV12-4 and TRBJ1-5; no clear D. The ends were cut back, 8 bases at V and 0 bases at J, with 11 bases in the middle. The CDR3 runs 14 residues. In nucleotides, the CDR3 is TGTGCCAGCGGGTTAGACAATAGCAATCAGCCCCAGCATTTT. Protein: CASGLDNSNQPQHF.

This clonotype turned up a few times. This chain joins TRBV7-9 and TRBJ1-4; D ambiguous. The CDR3 totals 12 residues. With 5 bases removed from V and 7 bases from J, the gap between germline ends came to 8 bases. Germline V gene lookup returns CDR1 SEHNR and CDR2 FQNEAQ (reference sequence). DNA for the CDR3: TGTGCCAGCAGCCCTCGTGGTGAAAAACTGTTTTTT. Its translation: CASSPRGEKLFF.

This clonotype was observed many times. V usage is TRBV12-3 or TRBV12-4 and J usage is TRBJ2-3; 7 bases agree with TRBD1. Trimming at V came to 6 bases and at J to 2 bases, leaving 5 bases not matched to a gene. The CDR3 has 14 amino acids. For the CDR3, the DNA is TGTGCCAGCAGGCCAACAGGGGTCACAGATACGCAGTATTTT. This gives the protein CASRPTGVTDTQYF.

J is TRBJ2-5 and V is TRBV20-1; D possibly corresponds to TRBD1 (5 bases). This CDR3 spans 14 amino acids. CDR1 DFQATT and CDR2 SNEGSKA come from the germline V gene (reference sequence). With 3 bases removed from V and 2 bases from J, the gap between germline ends came to 13 bases. The CDR3 nucleotides are TGCAGTGCTAGTCTTCCAGGGTTTCAAGAGACCCAGTACTTC. Its protein is CSASLPGFQETQYF.

This clonotype has at least ten counts. This chain uses TRBV18 with TRBJ1-2, with 8 bases matching TRBD1. The V and J ends lost 3 bases and 8 bases, in that order; junction bases with no gene match: 5. The CDR3 is made up of 13 amino acids. Germline lookup yields CDR1 KGHSH and CDR2 LQKENI. The CDR3 spells CASSPGQGKGYTF. The CDR3 DNA reads as TGTGCCAGCTCACCCGGACAGGGTAAGGGCTACACCTTC.

The J gene is TRBJ2-5, the V gene TRBV20-1, with D possibly matching TRBD2 (6 bases). V was trimmed by 0 bases and J by 4 bases, leaving 9 bases between them. Germline CDR1 reads DFQATT; CDR2 reads SNEGSKA (reference sequence). The length of the CDR3 is 13 residues. CDR3 nucleotide sequence: TGCAGTGCTAGAGACGGGGGAGGAGAGACCCAGTACTTC. Translated, it gives CSARDGGGETQYF.

In this sample, this clonotype turned up many times. The rearrangement links TRBV12-3 or TRBV12-4 to TRBJ2-1; D call uncertain. Trimming pared 1 base from V and 7 bases from J, leaving 8 bases between. The CDR3 contains 13 residues. CDR3 in amino acids: CASSLVGSNEQFF. DNA of the CDR3: TGTGCCAGCAGTTTAGTTGGTTCTAATGAGCAGTTCTTC.

A remark on this clonotype: A much larger clone is a single base away; this may be a read error. The chain is built from TRBV4-1 and TRBJ2-1; tentative D call: TRBD1 (6 bases). From germline, CDR1 is MGHRA and CDR2 YSYEKL. The CDR3 has 13 amino acids. This chain's CDR3 is CASNQGQWKEQFF. The CDR3 DNA reads as TGCGCCAGCAACCAAGGACAGTGGAAGGAGCAGTTCTTC.

This clonotype was counted at least ten times. This chain uses TRBV7-8 with TRBJ2-5, with 10 bases matching TRBD1. Trimming at V came to 4 bases and at J to 11 bases, leaving 7 bases not matched to a gene. This CDR3 is 13 amino acids long. CDR1 is SGHVS and CDR2 is FQNEAQ in the germline V gene. The CDR3 region has the DNA TGTGCCAGCAGCTGGGGACAGGGGAAAGAGCAGTACTTC. Amino acid sequence: CASSWGQGKEQYF.